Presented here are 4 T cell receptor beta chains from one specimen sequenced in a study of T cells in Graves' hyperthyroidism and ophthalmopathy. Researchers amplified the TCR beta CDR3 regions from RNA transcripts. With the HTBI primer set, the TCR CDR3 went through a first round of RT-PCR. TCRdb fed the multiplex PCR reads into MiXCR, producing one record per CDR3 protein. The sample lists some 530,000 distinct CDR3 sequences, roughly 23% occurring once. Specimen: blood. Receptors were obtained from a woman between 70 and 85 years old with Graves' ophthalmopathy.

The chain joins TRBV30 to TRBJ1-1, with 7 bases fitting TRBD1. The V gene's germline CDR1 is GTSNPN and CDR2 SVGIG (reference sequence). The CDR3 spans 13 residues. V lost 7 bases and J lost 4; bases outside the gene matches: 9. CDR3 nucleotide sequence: TGTGCCTCTCTAGAGCAGGGGGGCACTGAAGCTTTCTTT. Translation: CASLEQGGTEAFF.

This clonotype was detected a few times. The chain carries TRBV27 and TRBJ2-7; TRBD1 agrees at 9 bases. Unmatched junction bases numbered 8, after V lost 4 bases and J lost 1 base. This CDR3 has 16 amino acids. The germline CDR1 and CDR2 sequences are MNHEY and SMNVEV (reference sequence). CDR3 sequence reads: CASSWRTGGRSYEQYF. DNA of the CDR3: TGTGCCAGCAGTTGGCGAACAGGGGGCAGGTCCTACGAGCAGTACTTC.

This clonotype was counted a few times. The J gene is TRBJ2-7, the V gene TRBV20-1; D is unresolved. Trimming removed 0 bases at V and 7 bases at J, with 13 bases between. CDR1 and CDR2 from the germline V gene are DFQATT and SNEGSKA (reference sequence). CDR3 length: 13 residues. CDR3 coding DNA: TGCAGTGCTAGAGATTTCGGGCGTCGGGAGCAGTACTTC. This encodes CSARDFGRREQYF.

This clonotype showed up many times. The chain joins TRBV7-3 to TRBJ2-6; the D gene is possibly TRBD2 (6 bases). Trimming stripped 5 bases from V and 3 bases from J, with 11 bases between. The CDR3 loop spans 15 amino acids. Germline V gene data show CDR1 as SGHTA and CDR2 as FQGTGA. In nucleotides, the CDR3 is TGTGCCAGCAGCCGCGGGGCAGGTGGGGCCAACGTCCTGACTTTC. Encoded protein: CASSRGAGGANVLTF.